This T cell receptor (beta chain) was captured in a study of blood T cell repertoires in COVID-19. Study-level background: Samples taken during acute and convalescent COVID-19 were collected in the United States, Italy and Spain. T cells, B-cell-depleted T cells, or PBMCs provided the cDNA or gDNA that served as material.

The CDR3 has 14 residues. V shed 4 bases, J shed 6 bases, and the junction held 3 bases outside the gene matches. Germline V gene data show CDR1 as SNHLY and CDR2 as FYNNEI. Assay: immunoSEQ multiplex PCR; the TCRdb copy retains only in-frame clones and omits some. The repertoire holds about 290,000 clones, about 85% seen once, with approximately 3.8% in the top ten. The clonotype originates from a woman aged 45-65 years with active or convalescent COVID-19. The sequenced material came from peripheral blood. The rearrangement uses TRBV2 and TRBJ1-5; 10 nucleotides match TRBD1. CDR3 amino acids: CASSGTGGGQPQHF. CDR3 coding DNA: TGTGCCAGCAGTGGGACAGGGGGAGGTCAGCCCCAGCATTTT.